The table lists the clone carrying this T cell receptor beta chain with a few counts. The sample belongs to a study of blood T cell repertoires in COVID-19. This CDR3 comprises 13 residues. Trimming stripped 6 bases from V and 0 bases from J, with 8 bases between. Authors' analysis steps: Reference gene primer amplification in the assay estimated nucleated cell counts. Some clones are missing from TCRdb's copy, which holds only in-frame ones; the method was immunoSEQ multiplex PCR. That table is the source of V, J and clone size, and D and trimming were worked out from the DNA. The sample has 95,000 to 150,000 clones; over 70% are singletons.

The sequencing input was peripheral blood. The clonotype originates from a woman between 70 and 85 years old with acute or convalescent COVID-19. V and J are TRBV12-3 or TRBV12-4 and TRBJ1-2; no reliable D call. The CDR3 DNA is TGTGCCAGCAGCCCCCCAGCTAACTATGGCTACACCTTC. Translating it yields CASSPPANYGYTF.